The T cell receptor beta chain under discussion was sequenced for a study of OX40 agonist ivuxolimab in advanced cancers. Study overall: The dose of intravenous ivuxolimab that patients received every 2 weeks ranged from 0.01 to 10 mg/kg. Three individuals attained partial responses, comprising one hepatocellular carcinoma case and two cutaneous melanoma cases. Under the entry rules, prior anti-PD-1, anti-PD-L1 or anti-CTLA-4 therapy was allowed, and approximately 36% had some. Study conclusions and caveats: There were also nonresponders showing low normalized T-cell clonal expansion.

Per germline, CDR1 MRHNA and CDR2 SNTAGT. Trimming took 6 bases from V and 2 from J, leaving 11 bases between them. The CDR3 covers 15 residues. Regarding this clone: The antigen is unknown.

Sequencing was performed with immunoSEQ multiplex PCR; in TCRdb, only in-frame clones are kept and a portion is missing. The sample consists of tens of thousands of clones, roughly 80% of them appearing once. This TCR came from an adult with an advanced solid tumor such as melanoma, head and neck, liver or kidney cancer. Sequencing was performed on CD4+ or CD8+ T cells sorted from blood, taken in a trial of the OX40 agonist ivuxolimab. The chain uses TRBV6-4 and TRBJ2-6; possibly TRBD1 for D (6 bases). CDR3 DNA: TGTGCCAGCAGCGAGGGGGACGCTGGGGCCAACGTCCTGACTTTC. It codes for CASSEGDAGANVLTF.